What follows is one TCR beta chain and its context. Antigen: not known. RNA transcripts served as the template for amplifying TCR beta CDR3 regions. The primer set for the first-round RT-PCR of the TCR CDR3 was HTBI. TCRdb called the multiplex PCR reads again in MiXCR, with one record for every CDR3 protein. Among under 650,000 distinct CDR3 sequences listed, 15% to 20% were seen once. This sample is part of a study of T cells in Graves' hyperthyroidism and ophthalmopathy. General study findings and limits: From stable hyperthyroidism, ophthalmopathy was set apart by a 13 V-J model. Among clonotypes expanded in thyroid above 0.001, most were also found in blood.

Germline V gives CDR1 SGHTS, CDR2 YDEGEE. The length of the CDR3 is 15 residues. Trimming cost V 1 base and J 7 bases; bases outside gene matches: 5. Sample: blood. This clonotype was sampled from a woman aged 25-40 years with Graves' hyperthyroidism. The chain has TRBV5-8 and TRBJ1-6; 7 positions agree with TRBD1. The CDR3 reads CASSLMGGGNSPLHF. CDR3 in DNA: TGTGCCAGCAGCTTGATGGGAGGGGGCAATTCACCCCTCCACTTT.